The clone carrying this T cell receptor (beta chain) was recorded once. The antigen remains unidentified. The data are from a study of shared clonotypes between healthy human individuals. The CDR3 consists of 14 residues. V shed 8 bases and J 6 bases; nucleotides not matched to a gene: 11. Germline V gives CDR1 SGHAT, CDR2 FQNNGV. The method was immunoSEQ multiplex PCR; TCRdb's version includes in-frame clones alone and lacks a portion of them. The sample lists some 2,100,000 clones, about 92% occurring once. Naive CD8 cells comprised CD45RO-negative, CCR7-positively selected cells, excluding terminally differentiated effector memory CD45RA+ cells. Study-wide findings and caveats: The study drew on few donors, limiting represented genetic and exposure-history diversity.

The sample consisted of naive CD8+ T cells from PBMCs. The receptor was derived from a man aged 18 to 30 in good health. Some clones in this sample may be carry-over from other donors' samples. The chain combines TRBV11-2 with TRBJ1-2; TRBD1 agrees at 8 bases. The CDR3 sequence is CASVLGQGADGYTF. CDR3 in DNA: TGTGCCAGCGTCCTGGGGCAGGGGGCGGATGGCTACACCTTC.